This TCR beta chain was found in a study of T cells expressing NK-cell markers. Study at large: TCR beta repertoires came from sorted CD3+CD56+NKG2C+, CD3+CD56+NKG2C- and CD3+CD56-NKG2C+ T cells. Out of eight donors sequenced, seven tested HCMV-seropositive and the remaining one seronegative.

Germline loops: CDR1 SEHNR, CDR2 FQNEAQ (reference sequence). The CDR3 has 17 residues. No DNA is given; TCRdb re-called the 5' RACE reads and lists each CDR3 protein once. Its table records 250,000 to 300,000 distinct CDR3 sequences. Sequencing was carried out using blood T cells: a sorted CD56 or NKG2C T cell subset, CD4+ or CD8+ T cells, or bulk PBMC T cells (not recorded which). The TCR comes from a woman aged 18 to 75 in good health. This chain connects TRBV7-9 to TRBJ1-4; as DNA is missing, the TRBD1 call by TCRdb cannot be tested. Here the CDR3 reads CASSLGTGLGTNEKLFF. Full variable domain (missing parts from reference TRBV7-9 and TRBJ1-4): DTGVSQNPRHKITKRGQNVTFRCDPISEHNRLYWYRQTLGQGPEFLTYFQNEAQLEKSRLLSDRFSAERPKGSFSTLEIQRTEQGDSAMYLCASSLGTGLGTNEKLFFGSGTQLSVL.